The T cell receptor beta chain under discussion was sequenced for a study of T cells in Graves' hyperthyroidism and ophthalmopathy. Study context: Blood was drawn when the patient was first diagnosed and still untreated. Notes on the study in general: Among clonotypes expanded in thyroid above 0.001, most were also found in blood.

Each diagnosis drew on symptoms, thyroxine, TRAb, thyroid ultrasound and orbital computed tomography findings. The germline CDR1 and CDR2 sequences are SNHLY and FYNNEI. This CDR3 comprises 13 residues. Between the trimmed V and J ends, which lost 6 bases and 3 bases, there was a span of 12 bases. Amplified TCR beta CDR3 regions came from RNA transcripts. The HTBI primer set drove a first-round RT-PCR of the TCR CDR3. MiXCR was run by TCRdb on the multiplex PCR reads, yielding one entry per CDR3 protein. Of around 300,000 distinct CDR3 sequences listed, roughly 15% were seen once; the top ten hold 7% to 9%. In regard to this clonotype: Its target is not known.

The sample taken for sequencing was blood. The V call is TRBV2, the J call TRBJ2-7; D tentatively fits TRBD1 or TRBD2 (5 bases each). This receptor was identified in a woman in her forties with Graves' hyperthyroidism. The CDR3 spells CASRNRGRYEQYF. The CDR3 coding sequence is TGTGCCAGCAGAAACCGGGGCCGCTACGAGCAGTACTTC. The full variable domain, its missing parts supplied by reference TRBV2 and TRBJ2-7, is EPEVTQTPSHQVTQMGQEVILRCVPISNHLYFYWYRQILGQKVEFLVSFYNNEISEKSEIFDDQFSVERPDGSNFTLKIRSTKLEDSAMYFCASRNRGRYEQYFGPGTRLTVT.